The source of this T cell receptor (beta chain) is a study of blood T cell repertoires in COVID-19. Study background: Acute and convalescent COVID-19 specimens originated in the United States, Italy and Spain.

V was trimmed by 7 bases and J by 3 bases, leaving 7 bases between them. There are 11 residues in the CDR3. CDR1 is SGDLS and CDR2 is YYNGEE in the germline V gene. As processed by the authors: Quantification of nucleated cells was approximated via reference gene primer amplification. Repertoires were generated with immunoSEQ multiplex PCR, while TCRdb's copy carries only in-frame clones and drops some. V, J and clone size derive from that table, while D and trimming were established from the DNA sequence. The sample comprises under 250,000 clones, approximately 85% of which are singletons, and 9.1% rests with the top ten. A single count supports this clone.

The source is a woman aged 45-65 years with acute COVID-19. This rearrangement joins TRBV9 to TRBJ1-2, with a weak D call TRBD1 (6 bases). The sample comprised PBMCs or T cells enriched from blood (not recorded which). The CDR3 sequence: CASYRDYGYTF. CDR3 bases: TGTGCCAGCTACAGGGACTATGGCTACACCTTC.